Below, 28 T cell receptor beta chains from the same sample are listed, as sequenced in a study of monozygotic twins with inflammatory bowel disease. With the 5' RACE reads reprocessed, TCRdb shows one record per CDR3 protein and no DNA. The sample has some 200,000 distinct CDR3 sequences. Sequenced: blood. The source of these receptors is a human donor with ulcerative colitis or Crohn's disease, or a healthy co-twin of an affected twin (not recorded which).

The chain joins TRBV20-1 to TRBJ2-1; TCRdb reports TRBD1, a call that lacks DNA to check it against. This CDR3 has 15 amino acids. The germline CDR1 and CDR2 sequences are DFQATT and SNEGSKA (reference sequence). Here the CDR3 reads CSARSDRGFGNEQFF.

The chain carries TRBV6-5 and TRBJ1-2; TCRdb picks TRBD1, but there is no DNA to check that call. Germline-derived CDR1 and CDR2 are MNHEY and SVGAGI. This CDR3 comprises 13 residues. Here the CDR3 reads CASSLDSVFGYTF.

V usage is TRBV20-1 and J usage is TRBJ2-3; without DNA, the TCRdb call of TRBD2 cannot be checked. This CDR3 is built from 14 residues. From germline, CDR1 is DFQATT and CDR2 SNEGSKA (reference sequence). The CDR3 is CSATIGGITDTQYF.

The chain has TRBV12-3 or TRBV12-4 and TRBJ1-6. The CDR3 length is 16 residues. CDR3 residues: CASRRRTNSYNSPLHF.

The chain combines TRBV12-3 or TRBV12-4 with TRBJ2-5. This CDR3 is 15 amino acids long. CDR3 amino acids: CASSLDAWKEETQYF.

The chain joins TRBV20-1 to TRBJ2-3; TCRdb picks TRBD2, but there is no DNA to check that call. Germline CDR1 and CDR2: DFQATT and SNEGSKA (reference sequence). The CDR3 has 14 amino acids. CDR3 sequence reads: CSAHIAGYTDTQYF.

V is TRBV20-1 and J is TRBJ2-1. Germline V lookup: CDR1 DFQATT, CDR2 SNEGSKA (reference sequence). This CDR3 region has 12 residues. The CDR3 protein is CSARDRVNEQFF.

This rearrangement joins TRBV20-1 to TRBJ2-5; TCRdb calls TRBD1, which cannot be checked without DNA. This CDR3 comprises 13 residues. CDR1 and CDR2 from the germline V gene are DFQATT and SNEGSKA (reference sequence). CDR3 protein: CSARGTGWETQYF.

V usage is TRBV12-3 or TRBV12-4 and J usage is TRBJ2-1; TCRdb's D gene call, TRBD1, goes unchecked for lack of DNA. This CDR3 spans 15 amino acids. The CDR3 spells CASRPGQGSANEQFF.

V is TRBV5-6 and J is TRBJ2-7. This CDR3 region has 13 residues. Germline V gene sequence: CDR1 SGHDT, CDR2 YYEEEE. CDR3 residues: CASSLGITYEQYF.

V is TRBV2 and J is TRBJ2-7; TCRdb indicates TRBD1, and absent DNA this call remains unverified. The CDR3 totals 14 residues. Germline V CDR1 and CDR2: SNHLY, FYNNEI. The CDR3 sequence: CAILTRGGRYEQYF.

The CDR3 sequence is CASSVVGGSSPLHF. The gene calls are TRBV9 and TRBJ1-6; TCRdb proposes TRBD1, but this gene call is untestable without DNA. The CDR3 has 14 residues. The germline V gene encodes CDR1 SGDLS and CDR2 YYNGEE.

The V call is TRBV18, the J call TRBJ2-7; TCRdb names TRBD2, which stays unverified in the absence of DNA. Germline CDR1 and CDR2: KGHSH and LQKENI. CDR3 length: 14 amino acids. This CDR3 is CASSPGLVGDEQYF.

The V call is TRBV20-1, the J call TRBJ2-6. CDR3 length equals 13 residues. The germline V gene has CDR1 DFQATT and CDR2 SNEGSKA (reference sequence). CDR3 sequence: CSAKVPGANVLTF.

CDR3 in amino acids: CASSLEVYAYEQYF. The J gene is TRBJ2-7, the V gene TRBV7-2. The CDR3 is 14 amino acids. The germline V gene encodes CDR1 SGHTA and CDR2 FQGNSA.

The rearrangement uses TRBV5-1 and TRBJ1-5. The CDR3 extends over 13 amino acids. CDR1 is SGHRS and CDR2 is YFSETQ in the germline V gene. The CDR3 region is CASSLGFGQPQHF.

The chain is built from TRBV4-1 and TRBJ2-1; TCRdb's assignment of TRBD1 cannot be checked, as there is no DNA. Germline-derived CDR1 and CDR2 are MGHRA and YSYEKL. The CDR3 has 16 amino acids. CDR3 residues: CASSQDRVPTYNEQFF.

This rearrangement joins TRBV3-1 to TRBJ1-2; the TRBD1 assignment by TCRdb is unverifiable without DNA. CDR1 is LGHDT and CDR2 is YNNKEL in the germline V gene (reference sequence). The CDR3 spans 14 residues. The CDR3: CASRSAGTGDGYTF.

The V gene is TRBV28, the J gene TRBJ1-3; TCRdb returns TRBD1, unconfirmable since there is no DNA. The V gene's germline CDR1 is MDHEN and CDR2 SYDVKM. There are 16 residues in the CDR3. CDR3 sequence: CASSLGTGGPGNTIYF.

This chain connects TRBV20-1 to TRBJ2-1; TCRdb's D call, TRBD2, is unchecked because there is no DNA. The CDR3 length is 16 residues. The germline V gene has CDR1 DFQATT and CDR2 SNEGSKA (reference sequence). The CDR3 loop reads CSALSPGTSGGYEQFF.

The CDR3 here is CASSLAAFLVQETQYF. V is TRBV11-2 and J is TRBJ2-5. Per germline, CDR1 SGHAT and CDR2 FQNNGV. The CDR3 covers 16 residues.

The chain carries TRBV29-1 and TRBJ2-3; TCRdb outputs TRBD1, but without DNA this stays unchecked. Germline V gene lookup returns CDR1 SQVTM and CDR2 ANQGSEA. This CDR3 comprises 13 residues. The CDR3 spells CSVSPGSTDTQYF.

This rearrangement joins TRBV10-3 to TRBJ1-5; the D call of TRBD1 rests on TCRdb alone, since no DNA is present to check it. The germline V gene encodes CDR1 ENHRY and CDR2 SYGVKD. The length of the CDR3 is 13 residues. CDR3 residues: CAAQGARNQPQHF.

The rearrangement links TRBV12-5 to TRBJ1-1. Germline V lookup: CDR1 LGHNT, CDR2 FRNRAP. The CDR3 spans 12 residues. CDR3 loop: CASGLVRAEAFF. Filled out from reference TRBV12-5 and TRBJ1-1, the complete variable domain reads DARVTQTPRHKVTEMGQEVTMRCQPILGHNTVFWYRQTMMQGLELLAYFRNRAPLDDSGMPKDRFSAEMPDATLATLKIQPSEPRDSAVYFCASGLVRAEAFFGQGTRLTVV.

The chain recombines TRBV12-3 or TRBV12-4 with TRBJ2-2; TCRdb outputs TRBD1, but without DNA this stays unchecked. CDR3 length: 13 amino acids. CDR3 amino acids: CATQTRGAGELFF.

V and J are TRBV2 and TRBJ2-4; TCRdb's D gene call, TRBD2, goes unchecked for lack of DNA. Germline CDR1 SNHLY, CDR2 FYNNEI. The CDR3 loop spans 14 amino acids. Here the CDR3 reads CASTLPTSTNIQYF.

CDR3 amino acids: CATSDDHMGTGELFF. The chain joins TRBV24-1 to TRBJ2-2. The length of the CDR3 is 15 residues. Germline lookup yields CDR1 KGHDR and CDR2 SFDVKD.

The chain is built from TRBV5-1 and TRBJ2-3. The CDR3 sequence is 16 residues long. CDR1 is SGHRS and CDR2 is YFSETQ in the germline V gene. The chain's CDR3 is CASSLASGRNSDTQYF. Full variable domain (outside the CDR3, taken from reference TRBV5-1 and TRBJ2-3): KAGVTQTPRYLIKTRGQQVTLSCSPISGHRSVSWYQQTPGQGLQFLFEYFSETQRNKGNFPGRFSGRQFSNSRSEMNVSTLELGDSALYLCASSLASGRNSDTQYFGPGTRLTVL.